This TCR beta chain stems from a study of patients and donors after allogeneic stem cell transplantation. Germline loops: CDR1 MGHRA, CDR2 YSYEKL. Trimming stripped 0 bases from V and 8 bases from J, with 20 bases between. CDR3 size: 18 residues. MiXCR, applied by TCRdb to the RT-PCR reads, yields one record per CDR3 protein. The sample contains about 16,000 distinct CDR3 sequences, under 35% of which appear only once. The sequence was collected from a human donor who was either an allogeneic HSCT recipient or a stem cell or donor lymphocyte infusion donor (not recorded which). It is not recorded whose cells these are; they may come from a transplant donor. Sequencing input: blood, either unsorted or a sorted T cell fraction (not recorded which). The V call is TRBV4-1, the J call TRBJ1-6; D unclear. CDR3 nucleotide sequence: TGCGCCAGCAGCCAAGATCCGCACAAGCTTTTCCTGCATTCACCCCTCCACTTT. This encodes CASSQDPHKLFLHSPLHF.